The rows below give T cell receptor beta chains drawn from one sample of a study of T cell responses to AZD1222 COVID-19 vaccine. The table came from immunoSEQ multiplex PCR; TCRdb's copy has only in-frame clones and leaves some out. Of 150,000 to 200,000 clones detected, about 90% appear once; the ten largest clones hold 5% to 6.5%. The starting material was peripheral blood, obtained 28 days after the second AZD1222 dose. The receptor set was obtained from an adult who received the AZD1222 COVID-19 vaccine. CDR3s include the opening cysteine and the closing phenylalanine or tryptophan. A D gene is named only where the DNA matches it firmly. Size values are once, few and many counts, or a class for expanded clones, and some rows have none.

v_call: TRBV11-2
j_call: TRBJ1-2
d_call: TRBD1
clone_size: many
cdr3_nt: TGTGCCAGCAGCATAGGGACAGGGGATGGCTACACCTTC
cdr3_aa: CASSIGTGDGYTF

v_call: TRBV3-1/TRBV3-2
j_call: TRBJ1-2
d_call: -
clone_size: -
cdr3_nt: TGTGCCAGCAGCCGAGGACAGTACTATGGCTACACCTTC
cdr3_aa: CASSRGQYYGYTF

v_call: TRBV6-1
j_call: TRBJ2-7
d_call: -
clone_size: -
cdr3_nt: TGTGCCAGCAGTGAAGCCTCGGCGGGAAAATACGAGCAGTACTTC
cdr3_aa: CASSEASAGKYEQYF

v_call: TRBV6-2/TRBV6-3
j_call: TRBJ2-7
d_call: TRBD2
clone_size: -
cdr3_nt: TGTGCCAGCAGTTTTTCGGCTAGCGGGTATCGATCCTACGAGCAGTACTTC
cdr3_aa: CASSFSASGYRSYEQYF

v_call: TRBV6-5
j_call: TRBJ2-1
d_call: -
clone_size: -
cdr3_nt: TGTGCCAGCACCAGGGGGGGGACCTACAATGAGCAGTTCTTC
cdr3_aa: CASTRGGTYNEQFF

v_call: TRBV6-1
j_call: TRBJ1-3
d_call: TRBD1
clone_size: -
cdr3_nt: TGTGCCAGCAGTGGACAGGGGGATAGCTCTGGAAACACCATATATTTT
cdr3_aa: CASSGQGDSSGNTIYF

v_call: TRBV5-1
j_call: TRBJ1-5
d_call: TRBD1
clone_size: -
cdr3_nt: TGCGCCAGCAGCTTAACAGGGGGAAATCAGCCCCAGCATTTT
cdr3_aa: CASSLTGGNQPQHF

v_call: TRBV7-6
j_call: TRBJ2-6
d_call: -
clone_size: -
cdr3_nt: TGTGCCAGCAGCTTAGGGAAGGGGGCTGGGGCCAACGTCCTGACTTTC
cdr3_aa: CASSLGKGAGANVLTF

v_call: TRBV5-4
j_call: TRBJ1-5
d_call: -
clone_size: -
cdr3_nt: TGTGCCAGCAGCTTACACGGGCAGGTGCCCCAGCATTTT
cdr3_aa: CASSLHGQVPQHF

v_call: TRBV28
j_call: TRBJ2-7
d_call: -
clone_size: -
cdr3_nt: TGTGCCAGCAGATCCGCCGGGACCCCCCACGAGCAGTACTTC
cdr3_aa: CASRSAGTPHEQYF

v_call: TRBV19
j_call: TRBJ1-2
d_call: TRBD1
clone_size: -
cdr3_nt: TGTGCCAGTTTACCCGGAGCACAGGGGGTCTATGGCTACACCTTC
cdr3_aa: CASLPGAQGVYGYTF

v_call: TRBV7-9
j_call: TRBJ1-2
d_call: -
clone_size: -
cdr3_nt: TGTGCCAGCAGCTCCCAGGCAGGGGCCTATGGCTACACCTTC
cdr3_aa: CASSSQAGAYGYTF

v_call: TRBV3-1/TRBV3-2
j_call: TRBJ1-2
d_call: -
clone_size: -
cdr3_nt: TGTGCCAGCAGCCAATCCCTTAACTATGGCTACACCTTC
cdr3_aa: CASSQSLNYGYTF

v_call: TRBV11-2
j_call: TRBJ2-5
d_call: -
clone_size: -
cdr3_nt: TGTGCCAGCAGCTTAGGTGGGGAAGAGACCCAGTACTTC
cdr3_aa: CASSLGGEETQYF

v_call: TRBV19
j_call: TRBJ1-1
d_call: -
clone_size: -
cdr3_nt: TGTGCCAGTAGCCCTCGGGGTTTGAACACTGAAGCTTTCTTT
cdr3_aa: CASSPRGLNTEAFF

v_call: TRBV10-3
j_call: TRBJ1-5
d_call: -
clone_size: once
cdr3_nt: TGTGCCATCAGCTCCGATAGCAATCAGCCCCAGCATTTT
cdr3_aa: CAISSDSNQPQHF

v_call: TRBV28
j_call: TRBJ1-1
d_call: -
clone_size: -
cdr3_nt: TGTGCCAGCAGTCCTCCCGCGCTGGAAGCTTTCTTT
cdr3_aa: CASSPPALEAFF

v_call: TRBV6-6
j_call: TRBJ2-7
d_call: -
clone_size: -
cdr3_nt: TGTGCCAGCTGTCCCTTGGGGAGGGACAGCTCCTACGAGCAGTACTTC
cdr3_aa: CASCPLGRDSSYEQYF

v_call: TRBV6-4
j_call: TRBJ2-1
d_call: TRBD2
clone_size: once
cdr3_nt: TGTGCCAGCAGTGATGTGAGCGGGGGGGCTGATGAGCAGTTCTTC
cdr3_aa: CASSDVSGGADEQFF

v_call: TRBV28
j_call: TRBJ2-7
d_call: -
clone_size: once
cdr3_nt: TGTGCCAGCAGTTTATCAGCCCCAGAAAAGTCCTACGAGCAGTACTTC
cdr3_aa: CASSLSAPEKSYEQYF

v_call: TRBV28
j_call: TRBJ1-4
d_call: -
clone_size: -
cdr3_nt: TGTGCCAGCAGCTCCCCTGAGGCAGCAACTAATGAAAAACTGTTTTTT
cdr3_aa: CASSSPEAATNEKLFF

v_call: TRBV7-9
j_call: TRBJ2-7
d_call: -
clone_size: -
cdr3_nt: TGTGCCAGCAGCTTCGTTGGCGGGTCCTACGAGCAGTACTTC
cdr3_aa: CASSFVGGSYEQYF

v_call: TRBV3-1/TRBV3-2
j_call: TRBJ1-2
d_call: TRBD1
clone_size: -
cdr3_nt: TGTGCCAGCAGCCACCAGGGGGCAGGAAACTATGGCTACACCTTC
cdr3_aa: CASSHQGAGNYGYTF

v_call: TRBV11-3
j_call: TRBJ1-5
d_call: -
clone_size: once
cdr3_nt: TGTGCCAGCAGCCCATGTTTAGGGGCAGTAAATCAGCCCCTGCTTTTT
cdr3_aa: CASSPCLGAVNQPLLF

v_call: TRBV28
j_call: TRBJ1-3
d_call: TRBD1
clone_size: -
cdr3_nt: TGTGCCAGCAGTCCAGGGACAGCAGAGCACACCATATATTTT
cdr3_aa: CASSPGTAEHTIYF

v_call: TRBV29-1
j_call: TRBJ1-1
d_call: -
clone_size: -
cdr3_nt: TGCAGCGGAGAGAACACTGAAGCTTTCTTT
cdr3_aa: CSGENTEAFF

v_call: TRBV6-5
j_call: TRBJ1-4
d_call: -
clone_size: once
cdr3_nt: TGTGCCAGCGTGGCCTCAACACGTGAAAAACTGTTTTTT
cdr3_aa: CASVASTREKLFF

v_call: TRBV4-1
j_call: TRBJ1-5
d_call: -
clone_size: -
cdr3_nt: TGCGCCAGCAGCCAATATTCCAGCAATCAGCCCCAGCATTTT
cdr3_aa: CASSQYSSNQPQHF

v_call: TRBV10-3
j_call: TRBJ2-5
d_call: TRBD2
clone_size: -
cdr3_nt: TGTGCCTCGGGGCTAGCGGGGGAAGAGACCCAGTACTTC
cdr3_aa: CASGLAGEETQYF

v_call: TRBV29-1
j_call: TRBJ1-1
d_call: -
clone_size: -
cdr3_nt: TGCAGCGTTTCCAGGGGATTTTCGAACACTGAAGCTTTCTTT
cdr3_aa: CSVSRGFSNTEAFF